The 20 T cell receptor beta chains presented below share a single source sample, sequenced in a study of blood T cell repertoires in COVID-19. Profiled with immunoSEQ multiplex PCR; TCRdb holds only in-frame clones, not every one. This repertoire shows some 180,000 clones, about nine tenths found once; its top ten account for 4.5% to 5%. Sequences were obtained from peripheral blood. All receptors come from a man in his late teens or twenties with COVID-19, enrolled during active disease.

This chain joins TRBV9 and TRBJ2-6; TRBD1 matches 7 bases. In germline, CDR1 is SGDLS, CDR2 YYNGEE. The CDR3 runs 16 residues. The V and J ends lost 3 bases and 4 bases, in that order; junction bases with no gene match: 7. The CDR3 spells CASSASTGTGANVLTF. Written as DNA, the CDR3 is TGTGCCAGCAGCGCCTCGACAGGGACAGGGGCCAACGTCCTGACTTTC.

This chain uses TRBV19 with TRBJ2-1; the match to TRBD1 covers 8 bases. CDR1 LNHDA and CDR2 SQIVND come from the germline V gene (reference sequence). The CDR3 consists of 15 residues. Losses at the gene ends were 3 bases for V and 1 base for J; bases not matched to a gene: 2. Written as DNA, the CDR3 is TGTGCCAGTAGTATCAGGGGGCTTTCCTACAATGAGCAGTTCTTC. Encoded protein: CASSIRGLSYNEQFF.

The chain is built from TRBV7-2 and TRBJ1-5; 9 nucleotides line up with TRBD1. This CDR3 region has 16 residues. With V trimmed by 3 bases and J by 4 bases, 7 bases remained unmatched. Germline CDR1 SGHTA, CDR2 FQGNSA. This CDR3 reads CASSLGGTGRNQPQHF. The CDR3 DNA follows: TGTGCCAGCAGCTTGGGGGGGACAGGGAGGAATCAGCCCCAGCATTTT.

This chain connects TRBV5-4 to TRBJ2-7, with a tentative D call TRBD1 (5 bases). Germline lookup yields CDR1 SGHNT and CDR2 YYREEE (reference sequence). The CDR3 spans 14 residues. The V end lost 0 bases, the J end lost 1 base, and 8 bases lay between the germline ends. CDR3 in amino acids: CASSLEDKSYEQYF. DNA for the CDR3: TGTGCCAGCAGCTTGGAGGACAAATCCTACGAGCAGTACTTC.

In DNA, the CDR3 is TGTGCCAGCAGTTTAAACCGGGGTTATGGCTACACCTTC. This codes for CASSLNRGYGYTF. The V and J genes are TRBV28 and TRBJ1-2; D remains unclear. The ends were cut back, 2 bases at V and 5 bases at J, with 9 bases in the middle. CDR3 length equals 13 residues. The germline gives CDR1 MDHEN, CDR2 SYDVKM.

CDR3 in amino acids: CASSSLRGGGFSYEQYF. The CDR3 bases are TGTGCCAGCAGTTCGCTCCGGGGGGGAGGCTTCTCCTACGAGCAGTACTTC. V and J are TRBV28 and TRBJ2-7, with TRBD2 identical over 8 bases. CDR1 and CDR2 (germline): MDHEN, SYDVKM. This CDR3 is 17 amino acids long. Trimming cost V 4 bases and J 0 bases; bases outside gene matches: 11.

V gene TRBV30 combines with J gene TRBJ2-3; maybe TRBD2 (5 bases). CDR3 length equals 11 residues. V lost 5 bases, J lost 9 bases, and 12 bases lay in between. CDR1 is GTSNPN and CDR2 is SVGIG in the germline V gene (reference sequence). Here the CDR3 reads CAWGQRGTQYF. The CDR3 DNA reads as TGTGCCTGGGGTCAACGGGGAACGCAGTATTTT.

The rearrangement uses TRBV7-8 and TRBJ2-1, with a possible D match to TRBD2 (5 bases). The length of the CDR3 is 13 residues. Germline values: CDR1 SGHVS, CDR2 FQNEAQ. V was trimmed by 4 bases and J by 8 bases, leaving 12 bases between them. In DNA form, the CDR3 reads TGTGCCAGCAGCTCCTCGGCCGGGGATGAGCAGTTCTTC. Translating gives CASSSSAGDEQFF.

The rearrangement uses TRBV28 and TRBJ2-7, with 9 nucleotides matching TRBD1. The V gene end was trimmed by 6 bases and the J gene end by 5 bases; junction bases not matched to a gene: 8. Germline V gene data show CDR1 as MDHEN and CDR2 as SYDVKM. This CDR3 contains 14 residues. The CDR3 nucleotides read TGTGCCAGCAGCGCCGGGACAGGGAGAGACGAGCAGTACTTC. Protein product: CASSAGTGRDEQYF.

This chain connects TRBV4-2 to TRBJ2-4; TRBD2 agrees at 9 bases. This CDR3 region has 15 residues. The V gene's germline CDR1 is LGHNA and CDR2 YNFKEQ. The J segment lost 5 bases and the V segment lost 0 bases, leaving 2 bases of the junction unmatched. The CDR3 protein is CASSQEREGQNIQYF. The CDR3 region has the DNA TGTGCCAGCAGCCAAGAGCGGGAGGGCCAAAACATTCAGTACTTC.

The rearrangement uses TRBV28 and TRBJ1-1; 10 bases fit TRBD1. The CDR3 sequence is 14 residues long. CDR1 is MDHEN, CDR2 SYDVKM, per germline. V lost 1 base to trimming and J lost 13 bases; unmatched junction nucleotides: 9. Here the CDR3 DNA reads TGTGCCAGCAGTTTATCCGGGACAGGGGCGAGGGGTTTCTTT. Protein: CASSLSGTGARGFF.

The chain joins TRBV2 to TRBJ2-6; 8 bases align to TRBD1. Germline-derived CDR1 and CDR2 are SNHLY and FYNNEI. The V gene end was trimmed by 3 bases and the J gene end by 3 bases; junction bases not matched to a gene: 10. The CDR3 length is 18 residues. CDR3 amino acids: CASSELWTGPGGANVLTF. The CDR3 nucleotides read TGTGCCAGCAGTGAGCTATGGACAGGGCCCGGTGGGGCCAACGTCCTGACTTTC.

Only a few counts were recorded for this clone. The V gene is TRBV27, the J gene TRBJ2-7; 9 bases align to TRBD2. The CDR3 extends over 14 amino acids. Germline loops: CDR1 MNHEY, CDR2 SMNVEV (reference sequence). The V and J ends lost 7 bases and 2 bases, in that order; junction bases with no gene match: 6. The CDR3 sequence is CASNSGTSTYEQYF. As DNA, the CDR3 is TGTGCCAGCAACTCCGGGACTAGCACCTACGAGCAGTACTTC.

The chain combines TRBV19 with TRBJ2-2; TRBD1 aligns across 7 bases. Germline-derived CDR1 and CDR2 are LNHDA and SQIVND (reference sequence). With 6 bases clipped from V and 1 base from J, the junction kept 2 bases outside the gene matches. The CDR3 length is 14 residues. The CDR3 region is CASRNRGNTGELFF. DNA for the CDR3: TGTGCCAGTAGGAACAGGGGGAACACCGGGGAGCTGTTTTTT.

V gene TRBV21-1 combines with J gene TRBJ1-2; the table's D call TRBD1 went unverified against the DNA. TRBV21-1 is listed as a pseudogene. The CDR3 contains 14 residues. The CDR3 reads CASSKAKGGNLYTF. CDR3 sequence (DNA): TGTGCCAGCAGCAAAGCGAAAGGGGGAAACCTCTACACCTTC.

The rearrangement joins TRBV2 to TRBJ1-2; D call uncertain. Germline CDR1 reads SNHLY; CDR2 reads FYNNEI. The ends were cut back, 10 bases at V and 0 bases at J, with 9 bases in the middle. The CDR3 spans 12 residues. The CDR3 reads CATGRANYGYTF. The CDR3 nucleotides read TGTGCCACTGGGAGAGCTAACTATGGCTACACCTTC.

The chain has TRBV5-1 and TRBJ2-7; 8 bases match TRBD2. V was clipped by 7 bases and J by 4 bases; unmatched bases: 13. CDR3 size: 15 residues. Germline V gene data show CDR1 as SGHRS and CDR2 as YFSETQ. The CDR3 nucleotides read TGCGCCAGCCGCCCAGCGGGAGCCGCCCCTTACGAGCAGTACTTC. This gives the protein CASRPAGAAPYEQYF.

This chain uses TRBV27 with TRBJ2-2; possibly TRBD1 for D (5 bases). Germline V gene sequence: CDR1 MNHEY, CDR2 SMNVEV (reference sequence). The CDR3 has 15 amino acids. The V end was cut by 6 bases, the J end by 0 bases, with 11 bases between. The CDR3 protein is CASSLGHTNTGELFF. In DNA, the CDR3 is TGTGCCAGCAGCCTCGGACACACGAACACCGGGGAGCTGTTTTTT.

The rearrangement joins TRBV28 to TRBJ1-6; TRBD1 agrees at 7 bases. The CDR3 is made up of 14 amino acids. V was clipped by 5 bases and J by 9 bases; unmatched bases: 7. Germline V gives CDR1 MDHEN, CDR2 SYDVKM. Written as DNA, the CDR3 is TGTGCCAGCAGTGCCACAGGGGTGGGTTCACCCCTCCACTTT. Translating gives CASSATGVGSPLHF.

This chain uses TRBV11-2 with TRBJ1-5; D uncertain. V was cut by 1 base and J by 6 bases, with 4 bases left in between. The CDR3 length is 12 residues. Germline V gene lookup returns CDR1 SGHAT and CDR2 FQNNGV. The CDR3 DNA follows: TGTGCCAGCAGCTTAGTCGGTCAGCCCCAGCATTTT. This encodes CASSLVGQPQHF.